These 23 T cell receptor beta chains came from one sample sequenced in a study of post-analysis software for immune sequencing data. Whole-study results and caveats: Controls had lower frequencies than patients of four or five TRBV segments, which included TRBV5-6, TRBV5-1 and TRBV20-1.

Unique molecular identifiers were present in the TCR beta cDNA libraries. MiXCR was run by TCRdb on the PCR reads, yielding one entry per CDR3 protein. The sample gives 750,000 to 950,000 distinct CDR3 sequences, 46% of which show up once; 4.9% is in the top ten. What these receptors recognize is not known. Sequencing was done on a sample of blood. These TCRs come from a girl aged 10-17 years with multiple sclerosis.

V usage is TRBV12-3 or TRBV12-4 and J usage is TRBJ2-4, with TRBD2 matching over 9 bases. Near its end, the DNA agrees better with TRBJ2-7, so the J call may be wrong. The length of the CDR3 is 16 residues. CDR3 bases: TGTGCCAGCAGCCTGAGACTAGCGGACCTAAACTACGAGCAGTACTTC. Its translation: CASSLRLADLNYEQYF.

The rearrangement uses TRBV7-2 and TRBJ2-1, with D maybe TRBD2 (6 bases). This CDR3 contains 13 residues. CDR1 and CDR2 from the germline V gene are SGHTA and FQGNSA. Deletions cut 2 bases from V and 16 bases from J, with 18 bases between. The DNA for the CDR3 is TGTGCCAGCAGCTTATTGGGAGGTCCTGAAGCTTTCTTC. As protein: CASSLLGGPEAFF. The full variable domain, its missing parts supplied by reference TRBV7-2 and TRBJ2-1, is GAGVSQSPSNKVTEKGKDVELRCDPISGHTALYWYRQSLGQGLEFLIYFQGNSAPDKSGLPSDRFSAERTGGSVSTLTIQRTQQEDSAVYLCASSLLGGPEAFFGPGTRLTVL.

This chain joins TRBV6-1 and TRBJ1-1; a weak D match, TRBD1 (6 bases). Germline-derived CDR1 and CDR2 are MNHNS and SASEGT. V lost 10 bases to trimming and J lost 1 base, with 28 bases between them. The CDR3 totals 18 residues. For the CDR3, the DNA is TGTGCCACCTATGTTTGGGCTTTTGCGGGGGCTGGGAACACTGAAGCTTTCTTT. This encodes CATYVWAFAGAGNTEAFF.

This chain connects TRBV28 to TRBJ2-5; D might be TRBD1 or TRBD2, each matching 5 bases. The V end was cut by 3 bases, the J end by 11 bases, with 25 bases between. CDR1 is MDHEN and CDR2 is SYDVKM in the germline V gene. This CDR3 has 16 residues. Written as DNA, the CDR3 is TGTGCCAGCAGTTTCTGGCAGGGCCGGGAAGGTGGTGAGCAGTACTTC. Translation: CASSFWQGREGGEQYF.

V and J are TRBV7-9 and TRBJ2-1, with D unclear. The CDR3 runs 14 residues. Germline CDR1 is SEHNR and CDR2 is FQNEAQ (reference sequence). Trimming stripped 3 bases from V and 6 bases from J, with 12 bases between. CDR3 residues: CASSFLSERNEQFF. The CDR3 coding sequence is TGTGCCAGCAGCTTCTTGTCGGAACGCAATGAGCAGTTCTTC.

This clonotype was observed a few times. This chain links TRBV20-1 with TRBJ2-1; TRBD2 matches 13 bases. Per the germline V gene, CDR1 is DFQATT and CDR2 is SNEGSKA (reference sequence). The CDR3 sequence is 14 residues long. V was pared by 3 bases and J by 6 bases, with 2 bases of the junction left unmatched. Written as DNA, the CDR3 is TGCAGTGCTAGTACTAGCGGGAGGGCCAATGAGCAGTTCTTC. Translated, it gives CSASTSGRANEQFF.

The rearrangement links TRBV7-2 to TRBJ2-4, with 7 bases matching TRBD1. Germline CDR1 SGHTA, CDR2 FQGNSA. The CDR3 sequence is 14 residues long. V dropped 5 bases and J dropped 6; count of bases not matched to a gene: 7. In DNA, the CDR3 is TGTGCCAGCAGCCCAAGAGGGGGCAGAAACATTCAGTACTTC. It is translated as CASSPRGGRNIQYF.

Here the CDR3 reads CATSDLTGREQFF. The CDR3 DNA reads TGTGCCACCAGTGATTTGACAGGTCGGGAGCAGTTCTTC. The V gene is TRBV24-1, the J gene TRBJ2-1; D might be TRBD1 (5 bases). Germline V gene data show CDR1 as KGHDR and CDR2 as SFDVKD. The length of the CDR3 is 13 residues. V was shortened by 0 bases and J by 10 bases, with 9 bases between the two germline ends.

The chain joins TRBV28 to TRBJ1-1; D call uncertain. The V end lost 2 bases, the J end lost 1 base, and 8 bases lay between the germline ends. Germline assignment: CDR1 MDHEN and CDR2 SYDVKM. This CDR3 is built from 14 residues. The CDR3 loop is CASSLQRQNTEAFF. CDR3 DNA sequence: TGTGCCAGCAGTTTACAGCGGCAGAACACTGAAGCTTTCTTT.

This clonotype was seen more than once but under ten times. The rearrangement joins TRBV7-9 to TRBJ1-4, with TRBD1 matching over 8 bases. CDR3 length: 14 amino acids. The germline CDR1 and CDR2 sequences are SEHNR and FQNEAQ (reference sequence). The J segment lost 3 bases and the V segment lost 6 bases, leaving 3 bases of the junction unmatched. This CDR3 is CASRSDRANEKLFF. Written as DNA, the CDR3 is TGTGCCAGCAGATCGGACAGGGCTAATGAAAAACTGTTTTTT.

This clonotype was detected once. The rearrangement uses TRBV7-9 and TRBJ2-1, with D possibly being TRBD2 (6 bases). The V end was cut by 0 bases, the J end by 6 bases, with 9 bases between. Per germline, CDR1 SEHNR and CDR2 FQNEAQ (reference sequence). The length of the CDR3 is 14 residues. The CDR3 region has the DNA TGTGCCAGCAGCTTAGCGCGGGACGGCAATGAGCAGTTCTTC. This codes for CASSLARDGNEQFF.

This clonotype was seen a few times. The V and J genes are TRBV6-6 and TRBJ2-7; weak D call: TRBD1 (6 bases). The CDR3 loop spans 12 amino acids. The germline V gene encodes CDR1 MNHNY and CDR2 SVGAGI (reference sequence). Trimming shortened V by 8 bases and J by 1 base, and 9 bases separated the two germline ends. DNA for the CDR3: TGTGCCAGCGGGACACCGTCCTACGAGCAGTACTTC. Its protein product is CASGTPSYEQYF.

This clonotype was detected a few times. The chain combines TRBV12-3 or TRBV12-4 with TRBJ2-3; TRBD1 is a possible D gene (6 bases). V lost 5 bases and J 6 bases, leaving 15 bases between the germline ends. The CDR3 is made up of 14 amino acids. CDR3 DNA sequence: TGTGCCAGCAGTCCGGGACATAGCATCGATACGCAGTATTTT. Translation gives CASSPGHSIDTQYF.

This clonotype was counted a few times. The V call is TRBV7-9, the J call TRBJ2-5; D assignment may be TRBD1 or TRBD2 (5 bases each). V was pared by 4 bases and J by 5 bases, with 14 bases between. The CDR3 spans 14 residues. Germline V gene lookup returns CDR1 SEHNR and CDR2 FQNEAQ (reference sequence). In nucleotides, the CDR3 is TGTGCCAGCAGCTCGGGACGGAATCAGGAGACCCAGTACTTC. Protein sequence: CASSSGRNQETQYF.

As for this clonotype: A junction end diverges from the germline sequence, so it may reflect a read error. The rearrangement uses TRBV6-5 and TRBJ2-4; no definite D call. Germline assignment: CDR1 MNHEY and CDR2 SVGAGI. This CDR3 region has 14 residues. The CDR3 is CASSYDPYDYEQNF. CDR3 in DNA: TGTGCCAGCAGTTATGACCCCTACGATTACGAGCAGAACTTC.

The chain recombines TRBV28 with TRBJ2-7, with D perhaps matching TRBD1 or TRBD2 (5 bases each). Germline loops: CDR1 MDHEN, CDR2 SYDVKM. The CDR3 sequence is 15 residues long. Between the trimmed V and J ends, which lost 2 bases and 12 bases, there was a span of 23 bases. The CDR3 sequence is CASSLLHPGGELRYF. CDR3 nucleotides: TGTGCCAGCAGTTTACTCCATCCTGGGGGTGAGCTGCGGTACTTC.

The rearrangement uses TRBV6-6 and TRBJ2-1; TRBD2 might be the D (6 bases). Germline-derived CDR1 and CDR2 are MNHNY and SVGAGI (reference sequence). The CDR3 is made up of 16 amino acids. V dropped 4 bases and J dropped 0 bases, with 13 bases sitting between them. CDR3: CASSSRRGSSYNEQFF. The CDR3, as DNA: TGTGCCAGCAGTTCCCGGAGGGGCAGCTCCTACAATGAGCAGTTCTTC.

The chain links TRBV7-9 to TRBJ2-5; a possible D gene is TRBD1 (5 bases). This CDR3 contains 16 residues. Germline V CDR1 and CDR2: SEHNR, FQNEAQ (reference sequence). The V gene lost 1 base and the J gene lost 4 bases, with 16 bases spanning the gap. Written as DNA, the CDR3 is TGTGCCAGCAGCTTAGTTCTAAAGGGGTCAGGAGAGACCCAGTACTTC. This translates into CASSLVLKGSGETQYF.

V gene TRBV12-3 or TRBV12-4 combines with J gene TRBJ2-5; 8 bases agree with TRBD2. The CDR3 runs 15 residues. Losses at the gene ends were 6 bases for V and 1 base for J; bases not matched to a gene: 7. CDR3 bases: TGTGCCAGCAGAGTGAGGACTAGCCTCCAAGAGACCCAGTACTTC. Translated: CASRVRTSLQETQYF.

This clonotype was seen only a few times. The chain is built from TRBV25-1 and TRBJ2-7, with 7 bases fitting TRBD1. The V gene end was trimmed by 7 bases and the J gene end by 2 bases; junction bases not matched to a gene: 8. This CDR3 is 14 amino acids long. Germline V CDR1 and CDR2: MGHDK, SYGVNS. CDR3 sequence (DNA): TGTGCCAGCACCACGGGACAGAGACCCTACGAGCAGTACTTC. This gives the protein CASTTGQRPYEQYF.

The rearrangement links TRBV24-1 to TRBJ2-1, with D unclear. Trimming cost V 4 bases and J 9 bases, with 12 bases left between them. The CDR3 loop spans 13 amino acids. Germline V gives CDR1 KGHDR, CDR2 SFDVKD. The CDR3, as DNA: TGTGCCACCAGTGACCGGACCCTCGGTGAGCAGTTCTTC. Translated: CATSDRTLGEQFF.

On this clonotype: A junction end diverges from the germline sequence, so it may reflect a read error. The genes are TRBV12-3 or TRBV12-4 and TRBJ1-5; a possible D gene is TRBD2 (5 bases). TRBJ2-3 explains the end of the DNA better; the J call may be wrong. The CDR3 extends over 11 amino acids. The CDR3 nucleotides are TGTGTCAGCAGTCCCGGGGTGGCGCAGTATTTT. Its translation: CVSSPGVAQYF.

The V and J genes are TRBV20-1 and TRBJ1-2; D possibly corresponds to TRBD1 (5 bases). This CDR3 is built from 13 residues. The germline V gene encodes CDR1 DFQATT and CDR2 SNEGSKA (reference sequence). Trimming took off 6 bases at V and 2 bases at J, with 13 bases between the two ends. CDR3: CSAPGTVNYGYTF. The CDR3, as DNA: TGCAGTGCCCCCGGGACGGTCAACTATGGCTACACCTTC.